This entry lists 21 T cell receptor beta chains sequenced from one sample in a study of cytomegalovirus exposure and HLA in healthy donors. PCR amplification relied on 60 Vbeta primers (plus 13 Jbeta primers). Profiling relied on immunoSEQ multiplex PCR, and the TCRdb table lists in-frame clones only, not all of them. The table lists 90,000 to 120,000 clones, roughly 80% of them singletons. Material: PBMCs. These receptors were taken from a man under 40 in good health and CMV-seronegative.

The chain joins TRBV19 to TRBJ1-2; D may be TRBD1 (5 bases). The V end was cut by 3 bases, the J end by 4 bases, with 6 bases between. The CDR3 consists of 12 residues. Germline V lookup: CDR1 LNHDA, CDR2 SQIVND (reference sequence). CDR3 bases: TGTGCCAGTAGTATGGGGGGCTATGGCTACACCTTC. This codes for CASSMGGYGYTF.

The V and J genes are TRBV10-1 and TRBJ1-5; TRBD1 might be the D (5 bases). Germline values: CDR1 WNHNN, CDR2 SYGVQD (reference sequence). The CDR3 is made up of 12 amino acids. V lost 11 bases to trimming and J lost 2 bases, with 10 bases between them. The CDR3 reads CAGQVGNQPQHF. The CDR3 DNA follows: TGCGCCGGACAAGTGGGCAATCAGCCCCAGCATTTT.

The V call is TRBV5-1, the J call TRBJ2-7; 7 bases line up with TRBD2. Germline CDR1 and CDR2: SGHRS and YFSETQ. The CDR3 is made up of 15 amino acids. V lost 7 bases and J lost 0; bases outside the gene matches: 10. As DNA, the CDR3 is TGCGCCAGCCGAGTGGGGACTATTGACTCCTACGAGCAGTACTTC. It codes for CASRVGTIDSYEQYF.

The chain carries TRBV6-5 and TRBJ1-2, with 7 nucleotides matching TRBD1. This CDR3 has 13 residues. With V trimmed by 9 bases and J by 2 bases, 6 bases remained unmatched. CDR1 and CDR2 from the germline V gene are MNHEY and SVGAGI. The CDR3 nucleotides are TGTGCCAGTGCGGGGGGACAGAACTATGGCTACACCTTC. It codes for CASAGGQNYGYTF.

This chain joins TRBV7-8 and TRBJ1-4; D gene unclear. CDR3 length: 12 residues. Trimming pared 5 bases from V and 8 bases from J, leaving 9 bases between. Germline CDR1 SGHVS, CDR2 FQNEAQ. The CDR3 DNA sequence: TGTGCCAGCAGCCCCTCCGGGGAAAAACTGTTTTTT. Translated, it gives CASSPSGEKLFF.

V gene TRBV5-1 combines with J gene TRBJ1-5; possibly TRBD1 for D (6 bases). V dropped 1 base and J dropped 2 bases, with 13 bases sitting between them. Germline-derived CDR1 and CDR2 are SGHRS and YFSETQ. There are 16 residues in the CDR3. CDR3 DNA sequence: TGCGCCAGCAGCTTGTCGGGGGCGGGAGGCAATCAGCCCCAGCATTTT. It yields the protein CASSLSGAGGNQPQHF.

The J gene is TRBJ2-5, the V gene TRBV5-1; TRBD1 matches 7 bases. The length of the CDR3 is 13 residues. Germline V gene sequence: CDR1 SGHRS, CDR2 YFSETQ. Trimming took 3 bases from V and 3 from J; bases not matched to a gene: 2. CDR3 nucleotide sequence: TGCGCCAGCAGCTCGGGACAGAAAGAGACCCAGTACTTC. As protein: CASSSGQKETQYF. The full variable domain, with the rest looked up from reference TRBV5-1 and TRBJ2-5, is KAGVTQTPRYLIKTRGQQVTLSCSPISGHRSVSWYQQTPGQGLQFLFEYFSETQRNKGNFPGRFSGRQFSNSRSEMNVSTLELGDSALYLCASSSGQKETQYFGPGTRLLVL.

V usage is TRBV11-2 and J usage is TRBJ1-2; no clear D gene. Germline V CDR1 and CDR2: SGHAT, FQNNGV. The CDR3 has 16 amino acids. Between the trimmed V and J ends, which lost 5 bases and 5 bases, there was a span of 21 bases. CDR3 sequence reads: CASSPSGRRVGYGYTF. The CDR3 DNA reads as TGTGCCAGCAGCCCTAGCGGGCGACGCGTGGGTTATGGCTACACCTTC.

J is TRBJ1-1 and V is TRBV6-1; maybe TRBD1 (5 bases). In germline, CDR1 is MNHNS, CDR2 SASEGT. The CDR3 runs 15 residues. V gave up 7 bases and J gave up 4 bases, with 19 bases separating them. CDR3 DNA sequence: TGTGCCAGCACTTCTTGGACACTTAGAGCCACTGAAGCTTTCTTT. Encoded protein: CASTSWTLRATEAFF.

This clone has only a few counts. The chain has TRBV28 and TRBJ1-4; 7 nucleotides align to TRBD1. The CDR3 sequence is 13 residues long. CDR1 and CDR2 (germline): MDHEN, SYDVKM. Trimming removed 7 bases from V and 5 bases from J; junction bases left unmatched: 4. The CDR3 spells CASMGQMNEKLFF. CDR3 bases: TGTGCCAGCATGGGACAGATGAATGAAAAACTGTTTTTT.

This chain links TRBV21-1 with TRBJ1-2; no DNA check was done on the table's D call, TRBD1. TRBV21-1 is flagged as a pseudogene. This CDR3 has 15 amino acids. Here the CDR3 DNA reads TGTGCCAGCAGCCAGGGGGGACAGGGGAAATATGGCTACACCTTC. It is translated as CASSQGGQGKYGYTF.

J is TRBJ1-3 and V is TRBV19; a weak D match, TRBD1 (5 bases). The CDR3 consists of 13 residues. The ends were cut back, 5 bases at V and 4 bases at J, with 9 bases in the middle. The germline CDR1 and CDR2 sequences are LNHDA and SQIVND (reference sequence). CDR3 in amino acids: CASSLGRGNTIYF. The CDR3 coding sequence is TGTGCCAGTAGTCTGGGGCGCGGAAACACCATATATTTT.

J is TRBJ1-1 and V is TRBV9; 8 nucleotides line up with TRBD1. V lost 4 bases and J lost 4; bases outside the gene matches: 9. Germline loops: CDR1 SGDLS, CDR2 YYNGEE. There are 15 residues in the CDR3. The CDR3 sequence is CASSPWTGSGTEAFF. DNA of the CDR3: TGTGCCAGCAGCCCTTGGACAGGGAGTGGCACTGAAGCTTTCTTT.

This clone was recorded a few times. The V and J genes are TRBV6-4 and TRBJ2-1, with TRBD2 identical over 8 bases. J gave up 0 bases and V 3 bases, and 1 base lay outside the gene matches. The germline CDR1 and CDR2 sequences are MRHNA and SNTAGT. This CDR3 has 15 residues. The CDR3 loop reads CASSESGGSYNEQFF. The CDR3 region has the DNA TGTGCCAGCAGTGAAAGCGGGGGCTCCTACAATGAGCAGTTCTTC.

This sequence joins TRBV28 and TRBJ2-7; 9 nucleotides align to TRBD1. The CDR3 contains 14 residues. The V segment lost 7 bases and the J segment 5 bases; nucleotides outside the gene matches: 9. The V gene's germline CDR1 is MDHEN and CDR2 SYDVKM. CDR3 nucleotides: TGTGCCAGCAACGCCCCGGGACAGGGTAACGAGCAGTACTTC. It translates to CASNAPGQGNEQYF. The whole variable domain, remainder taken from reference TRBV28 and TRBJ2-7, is DVKVTQSSRYLVKRTGEKVFLECVQDMDHENMFWYRQDPGLGLRLIYFSYDVKMKEKGDIPEGYSVSREKKERFSLILESASTNQTSMYLCASNAPGQGNEQYFGPGTRLTVT.

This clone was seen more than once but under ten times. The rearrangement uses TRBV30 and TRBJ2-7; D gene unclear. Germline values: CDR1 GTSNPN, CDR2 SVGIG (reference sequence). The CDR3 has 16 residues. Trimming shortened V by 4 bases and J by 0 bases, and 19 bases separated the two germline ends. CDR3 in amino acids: CAWNKPRVGISYEQYF. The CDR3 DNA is TGTGCCTGGAATAAACCTCGGGTGGGTATCTCCTACGAGCAGTACTTC.

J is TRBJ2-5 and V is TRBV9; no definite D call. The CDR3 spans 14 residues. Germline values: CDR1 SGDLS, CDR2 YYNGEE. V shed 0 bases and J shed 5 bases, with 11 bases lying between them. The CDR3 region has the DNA TGTGCCAGCAGCGTAGATGTGGGCCAGGAGACCCAGTACTTC. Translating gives CASSVDVGQETQYF.

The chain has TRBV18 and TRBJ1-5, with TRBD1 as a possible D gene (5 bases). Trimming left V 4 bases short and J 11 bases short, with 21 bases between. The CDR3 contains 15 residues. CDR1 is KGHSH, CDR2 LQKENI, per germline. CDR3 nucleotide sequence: TGTGCCAGCTCACGGAGTTTAGGGGCCACCTCGGCCCAGCATTTT. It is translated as CASSRSLGATSAQHF.

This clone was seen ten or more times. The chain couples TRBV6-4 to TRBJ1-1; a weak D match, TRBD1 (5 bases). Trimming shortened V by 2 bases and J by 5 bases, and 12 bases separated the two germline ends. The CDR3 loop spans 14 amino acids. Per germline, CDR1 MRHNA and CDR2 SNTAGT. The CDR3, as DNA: TGTGCCAGCAGTGACACTTCTCGGGGGACTGAAGCTTTCTTT. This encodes CASSDTSRGTEAFF.

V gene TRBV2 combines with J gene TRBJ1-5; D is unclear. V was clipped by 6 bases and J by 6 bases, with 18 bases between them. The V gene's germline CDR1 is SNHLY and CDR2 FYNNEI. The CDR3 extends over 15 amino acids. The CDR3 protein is CASSAQGFGGQPQHF. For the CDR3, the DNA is TGTGCCAGCAGCGCACAAGGATTTGGCGGTCAGCCCCAGCATTTT.

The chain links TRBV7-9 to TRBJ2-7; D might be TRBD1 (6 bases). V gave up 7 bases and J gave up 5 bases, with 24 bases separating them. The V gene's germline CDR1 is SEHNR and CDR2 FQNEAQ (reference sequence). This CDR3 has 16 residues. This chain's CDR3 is CASTPFDRTANDEQYF. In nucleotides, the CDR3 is TGTGCCAGCACTCCATTTGACAGGACCGCCAATGACGAGCAGTACTTC.